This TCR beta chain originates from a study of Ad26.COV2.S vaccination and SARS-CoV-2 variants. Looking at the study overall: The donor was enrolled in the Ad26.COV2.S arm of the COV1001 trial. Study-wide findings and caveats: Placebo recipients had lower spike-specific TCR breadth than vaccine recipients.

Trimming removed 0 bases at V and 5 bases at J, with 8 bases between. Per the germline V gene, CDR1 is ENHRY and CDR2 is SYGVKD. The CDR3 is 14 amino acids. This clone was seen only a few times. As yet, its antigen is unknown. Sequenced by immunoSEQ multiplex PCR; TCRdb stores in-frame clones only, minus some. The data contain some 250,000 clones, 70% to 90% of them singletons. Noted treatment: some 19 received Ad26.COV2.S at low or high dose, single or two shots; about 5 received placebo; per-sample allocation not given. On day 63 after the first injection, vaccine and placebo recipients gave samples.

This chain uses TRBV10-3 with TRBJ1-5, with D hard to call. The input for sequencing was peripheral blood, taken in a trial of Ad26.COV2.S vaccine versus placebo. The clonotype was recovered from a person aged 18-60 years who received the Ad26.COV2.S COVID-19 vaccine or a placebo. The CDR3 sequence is CAISESTGHQPQHF. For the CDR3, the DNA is TGTGCCATCAGTGAGTCTACCGGCCATCAGCCCCAGCATTTT.